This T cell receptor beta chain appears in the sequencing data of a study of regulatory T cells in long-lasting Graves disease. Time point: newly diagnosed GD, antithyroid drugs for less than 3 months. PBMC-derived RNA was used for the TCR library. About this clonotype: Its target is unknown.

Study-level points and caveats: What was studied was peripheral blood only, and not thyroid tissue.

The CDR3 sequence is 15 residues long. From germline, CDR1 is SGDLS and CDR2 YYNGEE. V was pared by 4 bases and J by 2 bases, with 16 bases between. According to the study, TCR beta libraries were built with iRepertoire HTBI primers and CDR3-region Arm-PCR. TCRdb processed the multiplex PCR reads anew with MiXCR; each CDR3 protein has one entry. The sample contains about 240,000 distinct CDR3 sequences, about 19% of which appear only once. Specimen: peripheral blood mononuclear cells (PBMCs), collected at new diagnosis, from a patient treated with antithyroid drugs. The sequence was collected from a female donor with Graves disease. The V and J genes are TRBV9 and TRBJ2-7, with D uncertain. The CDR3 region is CASSPLRVSTYEQYF. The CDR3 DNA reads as TGTGCCAGCAGCCCACTAAGGGTTTCCACCTACGAGCAGTACTTC. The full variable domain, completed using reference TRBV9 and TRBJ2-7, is DSGVTQTPKHLITATGQRVTLRCSPRSGDLSVYWYQQSLDQGLQFLIQYYNGEERAKGNILERFSAQQFPDLHSELNLSSLELGDSALYFCASSPLRVSTYEQYFGPGTRLTVT.